The 5 T cell receptor beta chains below all came from one sample that was sequenced in a study of blood T cell repertoires in COVID-19. Using immunoSEQ multiplex PCR, the repertoire was profiled, and TCRdb retains in-frame clones only, with some absent. The profile covers roughly 71,000 clones, with less than 85% appearing a single time and 18% taken by the ten largest. Sequencing used peripheral blood. These receptors all stem from a woman aged 80 or over with acute or convalescent COVID-19.

The chain has TRBV3-1 (or the pseudogene TRBV3-2) and TRBJ1-2; TRBD1 matches at 8 bases. The germline V gene encodes CDR1 LGHDT and CDR2 YNNKEL (reference sequence). CDR3 length equals 19 residues. V lost 2 bases to trimming and J lost 1 base; unmatched junction nucleotides: 15. The CDR3 loop is CASSQLLGRDRRYNYGYTF. CDR3 nucleotide sequence: TGTGCCAGCAGCCAACTCCTAGGGAGGGACAGGCGCTATAACTATGGCTACACCTTC.

This clone was detected a few times. The CDR3 protein is CASRPPGQGETQYF. CDR3 DNA: TGTGCCAGCAGACCTCCGGGACAGGGGGAGACCCAGTACTTC. The chain carries TRBV7-9 and TRBJ2-5, with TRBD1 identical over 10 bases. The CDR3 extends over 14 amino acids. After removal of 6 bases from V and 5 bases from J, the junction contained 6 bases not matched to a gene. Germline CDR1 is SEHNR and CDR2 is FQNEAQ (reference sequence).

The J gene is TRBJ1-5, the V gene TRBV12-5, with 9 bases identical to TRBD1. The length of the CDR3 is 15 residues. V gave up 6 bases and J gave up 1 base; unmatched junction bases: 4. Germline values: CDR1 LGHNT, CDR2 FRNRAP. CDR3 bases: TGTGCTAGTGGGACCGGGACAGGGAGCAATCAGCCCCAGCATTTT. Translating gives CASGTGTGSNQPQHF.

The CDR3 sequence: CASSEGLTGGDNQPQHF. For the CDR3, the DNA is TGTGCCAGCAGTGAAGGGCTTACAGGGGGCGACAATCAGCCCCAGCATTTT. The chain has TRBV6-1 and TRBJ1-5; 9 bases are shared with TRBD1. Trimming cost V 1 base and J 3 bases; bases outside gene matches: 7. This CDR3 has 17 residues. The germline V gene has CDR1 MNHNS and CDR2 SASEGT.

The J gene is TRBJ2-1, the V gene TRBV4-1; 9 bases map to TRBD2. CDR1 is MGHRA, CDR2 YSYEKL, per germline. V lost 2 bases to trimming and J lost 9 bases; unmatched junction nucleotides: 5. This CDR3 has 14 residues. CDR3: CASSQWTSVGEQFF. The CDR3 region has the DNA TGCGCCAGCAGCCAATGGACTAGCGTCGGTGAGCAGTTCTTC.